Shown below are 11 T cell receptor beta chains from a single sample sequenced in a study of response to subunit inactivated influenza vaccine. TCRdb redid the calling of the RT-PCR reads with MiXCR, one entry per CDR3 protein. The table has roughly 540,000 distinct CDR3 sequences, 20% to 25% seen once. The same data also went into a second study, on T cells expressing NK-cell markers. That report adds: TCR beta cDNA was generated via 5'RACE template switching incorporating UMIs.

The sample in question was CD4+ T cells sorted from PBMCs, obtained about 13 days after vaccination. Receptor source: a man in his fifties or sixties who received an inactivated influenza vaccine.

This chain connects TRBV14 to TRBJ1-6; a possible D gene is TRBD1 (5 bases). With 0 bases removed from V and 6 bases from J, the gap between germline ends came to 9 bases. This CDR3 is built from 15 residues. Germline CDR1 reads SGHDN; CDR2 reads FVKESK. The CDR3 region has the DNA TGTGCCAGCAGCCAAGACAGGGTTCCTAATTCACCCCTCCACTTT. This codes for CASSQDRVPNSPLHF.

This rearrangement joins TRBV9 to TRBJ2-1, with TRBD2 matching over 8 bases. Germline assignment: CDR1 SGDLS and CDR2 YYNGEE. V dropped 0 bases and J dropped 0; count of bases not matched to a gene: 2. CDR3 size: 16 residues. CDR3 in amino acids: CASSVAGGNSYNEQFF. The CDR3 DNA is TGTGCCAGCAGCGTAGCGGGAGGGAACTCCTACAATGAGCAGTTCTTC.

The chain combines TRBV15 with TRBJ2-7; D possibly matches TRBD1 or TRBD2 (5 bases each). This CDR3 comprises 13 residues. The germline CDR1 and CDR2 sequences are LNHNV and YYDKDF (reference sequence). V shed 5 bases and J shed 4 bases, with 12 bases lying between them. The CDR3 spells CATSELRGYEQYF. Written as DNA, the CDR3 is TGTGCCACCAGCGAGTTGAGGGGATACGAGCAGTACTTC.

In its sample, this clonotype was seen many times. The V gene is TRBV29-1, the J gene TRBJ2-1; 7 nucleotides agree with TRBD1. The junction had 4 bases not matched to a gene; V was cut back by 2 bases and J by 6 bases. Germline CDR1 and CDR2: SQVTM and ANQGSEA. This CDR3 region has 13 residues. CDR3 bases: TGCAGCGTTGAAAAGGGGGCAAGCAATGAGCAGTTCTTC. This sequence encodes CSVEKGASNEQFF.

This clonotype came up a few times. CDR3 sequence: CASSVRIEAFF. CDR3 DNA sequence: TGTGCCAGCAGCGTCAGAATTGAAGCTTTCTTT. The J gene is TRBJ1-1, the V gene TRBV2; D not certain. The length of the CDR3 is 11 residues. Trimming took 6 bases from V and 7 from J, leaving 9 bases between them. Germline CDR1 and CDR2: SNHLY and FYNNEI.

V is TRBV12-3 or TRBV12-4 and J is TRBJ1-1; no definite D call. This CDR3 is built from 15 residues. V was shortened by 8 bases and J by 4 bases, with 20 bases between the two germline ends. CDR3 loop: CASSAIPGSPTEAFF. CDR3 nucleotide sequence: TGTGCCAGCTCAGCTATCCCCGGGAGTCCCACTGAAGCTTTCTTT.

This clonotype was picked up a small number of times. The rearrangement joins TRBV10-3 to TRBJ2-1, with 7 nucleotides matching TRBD2. The junction had 10 bases not matched to a gene; V was cut back by 6 bases and J by 5 bases. CDR3 length: 15 amino acids. Germline-derived CDR1 and CDR2 are ENHRY and SYGVKD. The CDR3 DNA sequence: TGTGCCATCAGCCCGATGGGAGGGGCGCACAATGAGCAGTTCTTC. This gives the protein CAISPMGGAHNEQFF.

This clonotype was seen only a few times. The chain is built from TRBV7-2 and TRBJ1-2, with no clear D. This CDR3 has 14 amino acids. Germline V gene data show CDR1 as SGHTA and CDR2 as FQGNSA. V was clipped by 5 bases and J by 2 bases, with 12 bases between them. CDR3 protein: CASSQAPLNYGYTF. The CDR3 bases are TGTGCCAGCAGCCAAGCGCCTTTGAACTATGGCTACACCTTC.

CDR3 loop: CASSLWGGAADTQYF. The CDR3 DNA reads as TGTGCCAGCAGCTTATGGGGGGGGGCCGCTGATACGCAGTATTTT. The chain recombines TRBV7-2 with TRBJ2-3; a weak D match, TRBD2 (7 bases). V was cut by 2 bases and J by 6 bases, with 15 bases left in between. The CDR3 extends over 15 amino acids. In germline, CDR1 is SGHTA, CDR2 FQGNSA. Together with reference TRBV7-2 and TRBJ2-3, the CDR3 gives the full variable domain: GAGVSQSPSNKVTEKGKDVELRCDPISGHTALYWYRQSLGQGLEFLIYFQGNSAPDKSGLPSDRFSAERTGGSVSTLTIQRTQQEDSAVYLCASSLWGGAADTQYFGPGTRLTVL.

There are a few counts of this clonotype. J is TRBJ2-7 and V is TRBV10-1; D is unresolved. Trimming left V 0 bases short and J 2 bases short, with 5 bases between. The CDR3 extends over 13 amino acids. Germline loops: CDR1 WNHNN, CDR2 SYGVQD (reference sequence). CDR3 DNA: TGCGCCAGCAGTGAGTCAGGCACCTACGAGCAGTACTTC. It yields the protein CASSESGTYEQYF.

CDR3 nucleotides: TGCAGCGTTGTCGACAGGGGACCCGGGGAGCTGTTTTTT. This translates into CSVVDRGPGELFF. The chain links TRBV29-1 to TRBJ2-2, with 8 bases that match TRBD1. With V trimmed by 4 bases and J by 6 bases, 4 bases remained unmatched. CDR1 and CDR2 from the germline V gene are SQVTM and ANQGSEA. This CDR3 spans 13 amino acids.